The 27 T cell receptor beta chains reported below all come from one sample, sequenced in a study of regulatory T cells in long-lasting Graves disease. This sample's time point: newly diagnosed GD, antithyroid drugs for less than 3 months. The TCR library was prepared using RNA isolated from PBMCs. Construction of TCR beta libraries relied on iRepertoire HTBI primers and on Arm-PCR targeting CDR3 regions. TCRdb itself ran the multiplex PCR reads through MiXCR, one entry per CDR3 protein. The repertoire holds some 250,000 distinct CDR3 sequences, roughly 18% seen once, with less than 15% in the top ten. This sample also belongs to another study, concerning T cells in Graves' hyperthyroidism and ophthalmopathy.

The sample was peripheral blood mononuclear cells (PBMCs), taken at new diagnosis, from a patient treated with antithyroid drugs. These receptors were collected from a young woman with Graves disease.

The table lists this clonotype with many counts. This chain links TRBV20-1 with TRBJ1-5; D might be TRBD1 (6 bases). V gave up 5 bases and J gave up 0 bases, with 17 bases separating them. CDR3 length: 16 amino acids. Germline-derived CDR1 and CDR2 are DFQATT and SNEGSKA (reference sequence). CDR3 bases: TGCAGTGCTTATCCCCAAAGAGGGGGTAGCAATCAGCCCCAGCATTTT. Translating gives CSAYPQRGGSNQPQHF.

This clonotype was observed at least ten times. The V and J genes are TRBV20-1 and TRBJ1-1; D is undetermined. V was cut by 4 bases and J by 8 bases, with 23 bases left in between. Looked up from germline, CDR1 is DFQATT and CDR2 is SNEGSKA (reference sequence). This CDR3 is built from 15 residues. CDR3 nucleotides: TGCAGTGCTATTCCGGGAGAGGACCCTCGCAGAGAAGCTTTCTTT. Its translation: CSAIPGEDPRREAFF.

In its sample, this clonotype was seen many times. V is TRBV6-1 and J is TRBJ1-1; D unclear. The CDR3 covers 14 residues. CDR1 MNHNS and CDR2 SASEGT come from the germline V gene. V gave up 5 bases and J gave up 0 bases, with 10 bases separating them. The CDR3 coding sequence is TGTGCCAGCAGTATGGGAATATTGAACACTGAAGCTTTCTTT. Its protein product is CASSMGILNTEAFF.

Many counts were recorded for this clonotype. The chain combines TRBV5-1 with TRBJ1-1; no clear D. Germline V gene sequence: CDR1 SGHRS, CDR2 YFSETQ. The CDR3 spans 15 residues. The V end was cut by 3 bases, the J end by 1 base, with 13 bases between. DNA of the CDR3: TGCGCCAGCAGCTCGGACGGGCGGCCGAACACTGAAGCTTTCTTT. It codes for CASSSDGRPNTEAFF. Full variable domain (rest looked up from reference TRBV5-1 and TRBJ1-1): KAGVTQTPRYLIKTRGQQVTLSCSPISGHRSVSWYQQTPGQGLQFLFEYFSETQRNKGNFPGRFSGRQFSNSRSEMNVSTLELGDSALYLCASSSDGRPNTEAFFGQGTRLTVV.

About this clonotype: This may stem from a read error, because a much larger clone lies one nucleotide away. The gene calls are TRBV7-8 and TRBJ1-4, with TRBD1 matching 7 bases. Per germline, CDR1 SGHVS and CDR2 FQNEAQ. With 3 bases clipped from V and 8 bases from J, the junction kept 12 bases outside the gene matches. This CDR3 has 16 residues. The CDR3 loop is CASSLNPTGPGEKLFF. CDR3 bases: TGTGCCAGCAGCTTGAACCCGACAGGGCCTGGCGAAAAACTGTTTTTT.

This clonotype was found a few times. The chain couples TRBV5-6 to TRBJ1-5, with D possibly being TRBD1 (5 bases). CDR1 is SGHDT and CDR2 is YYEEEE in the germline V gene. V lost 4 bases, J lost 5 bases, and 10 bases lay in between. The CDR3 covers 13 residues. The CDR3 loop is CASSPGRDQPQHF. In DNA, the CDR3 is TGTGCCAGCAGCCCGGGCAGGGATCAGCCCCAGCATTTT. Filled out from reference TRBV5-6 and TRBJ1-5, the complete variable domain reads DAGVTQSPTHLIKTRGQQVTLRCSPKSGHDTVSWYQQALGQGPQFIFQYYEEEERQRGNFPDRFSGHQFPNYSSELNVNALLLGDSALYLCASSPGRDQPQHFGDGTRLSIL.

This clonotype was seen ten or more times. The chain employs TRBV5-1 and TRBJ2-2; 7 nucleotides align to TRBD1. CDR1 is SGHRS and CDR2 is YFSETQ in the germline V gene. V shed 4 bases and J 4 bases; nucleotides not matched to a gene: 7. This CDR3 has 15 amino acids. Here the CDR3 reads CASSPDRVGTGELFF. Written as DNA, the CDR3 is TGCGCCAGCAGCCCTGACAGGGTGGGCACCGGGGAGCTGTTTTTT.

The V and J genes are TRBV20-1 and TRBJ1-4, with TRBD1 matching 9 bases. Germline CDR1 reads DFQATT; CDR2 reads SNEGSKA (reference sequence). The CDR3 consists of 14 residues. The junction had 10 bases not matched to a gene; V was cut back by 6 bases and J by 8 bases. CDR3 sequence (DNA): TGCAGTGCGGGACGGACAGGGGTGGGGGAAAAACTGTTTTTT. It yields the protein CSAGRTGVGEKLFF.

The gene calls are TRBV7-9 and TRBJ1-6, with 7 bases lining up with TRBD1. With 5 bases clipped from V and 6 bases from J, the junction kept 10 bases outside the gene matches. CDR1 and CDR2 from the germline V gene are SEHNR and FQNEAQ (reference sequence). The CDR3 length is 16 residues. In DNA form, the CDR3 reads TGTGCCAGCAGCCCCCCGCGTGGGACAGCTAATTCACCCCTCCACTTT. Protein: CASSPPRGTANSPLHF.

The chain has TRBV20-1 and TRBJ2-7; TRBD1 aligns across 12 bases. The CDR3 runs to 14 residues. Germline V lookup: CDR1 DFQATT, CDR2 SNEGSKA (reference sequence). With V trimmed by 3 bases and J by 5 bases, 5 bases remained unmatched. CDR3 amino acids: CSASRDRGRDEQYF. The CDR3 DNA is TGCAGTGCTAGCCGGGACAGGGGGCGCGACGAGCAGTACTTC.

This clonotype was seen at least ten times. The chain links TRBV2 to TRBJ1-6; 8 bases match TRBD1. This CDR3 comprises 16 residues. With 5 bases clipped from V and 6 bases from J, the junction kept 9 bases outside the gene matches. The germline V gene encodes CDR1 SNHLY and CDR2 FYNNEI. As DNA, the CDR3 is TGTGCCAGCAGTTCTACTCAGGGGGCGCGTAATTCACCCCTCCACTTT. The encoded protein is CASSSTQGARNSPLHF.

The table lists this clonotype with many counts. V usage is TRBV6-2 or TRBV6-3 and J usage is TRBJ2-4, with 10 bases lining up with TRBD1. Germline loops: CDR1 MNHEY, CDR2 SVGEGT. The CDR3 covers 15 residues. V gave up 0 bases and J gave up 7 bases; unmatched junction bases: 3. CDR3 sequence (DNA): TGTGCCAGCAGTTACTCTGGGGGACAGGGGAACATTCAGTACTTC. Translating gives CASSYSGGQGNIQYF.

This clonotype came up many times. The rearrangement links TRBV7-9 to TRBJ2-5, with TRBD1 matching 7 bases. CDR1 SEHNR and CDR2 FQNEAQ come from the germline V gene (reference sequence). The trim removed 5 bases at V and 3 bases at J, leaving 9 bases unmatched. The CDR3 extends over 15 amino acids. CDR3 sequence: CASSPTGALKETQYF. The CDR3 nucleotides read TGTGCCAGCAGCCCTACAGGGGCGTTGAAAGAGACCCAGTACTTC.

This clonotype was seen at least ten times. Written as DNA, the CDR3 is TGCAGTGCTATGGGACTCCCTAGAGAGGAGCAGTTCTTC. It encodes CSAMGLPREEQFF. The J gene is TRBJ2-7, the V gene TRBV20-1, with D possibly being TRBD2 (6 bases). The J call may be mistaken, given a closer DNA end match to TRBJ2-1. The CDR3 consists of 13 residues. CDR1 DFQATT and CDR2 SNEGSKA come from the germline V gene (reference sequence).

The table lists this clonotype with many counts. The chain uses TRBV20-1 and TRBJ2-1; D not certain. Germline V gene sequence: CDR1 DFQATT, CDR2 SNEGSKA (reference sequence). The CDR3 covers 13 residues. Deletions cut 4 bases from V and 0 bases from J, with 7 bases between. The CDR3 loop is CSAIESSYNEQFF. In nucleotides, the CDR3 is TGCAGTGCTATCGAGAGCTCCTACAATGAGCAGTTCTTC.

This clonotype was detected many times. This chain uses TRBV14 with TRBJ2-7; no firm D call. CDR3 size: 14 residues. CDR1 and CDR2 from the germline V gene are SGHDN and FVKESK. With 3 bases removed from V and 2 bases from J, the gap between germline ends came to 11 bases. The CDR3 DNA sequence: TGTGCCAGCAGCCAGGACGGATTTACCTACGAGCAGTACTTC. Its protein product is CASSQDGFTYEQYF. The whole variable domain, remainder taken from reference TRBV14 and TRBJ2-7, is EAGVTQFPSHSVIEKGQTVTLRCDPISGHDNLYWYRRVMGKEIKFLLHFVKESKQDESGMPNNRFLAERTGGTYSTLKVQPAELEDSGVYFCASSQDGFTYEQYFGPGTRLTVT.

This clonotype was seen many times. The chain joins TRBV27 to TRBJ2-7, with TRBD1 matching over 7 bases. The germline CDR1 and CDR2 sequences are MNHEY and SMNVEV (reference sequence). The CDR3 is 16 amino acids. Trimming cost V 8 bases and J 0 bases; bases outside gene matches: 13. The CDR3 sequence: CASGSLPDRDSYEQYF. The CDR3 nucleotides are TGTGCCAGCGGCTCCCTCCCCGACAGGGACTCCTACGAGCAGTACTTC.

This clonotype was observed at least ten times. The V call is TRBV12-3 or TRBV12-4, the J call TRBJ2-5, with D perhaps TRBD1 or TRBD2 (5 bases each). The CDR3 is 15 residues long. V was shortened by 5 bases and J by 1 base, with 14 bases between the two germline ends. CDR3 sequence: CASSPAGAFQETQYF. The CDR3 DNA sequence: TGTGCCAGCAGTCCGGCCGGGGCCTTCCAAGAGACCCAGTACTTC.

This clonotype appeared a single time. This may be a read error: a much more frequent sequence differs by one nucleotide. The genes are TRBV7-9 and TRBJ2-3; D might be TRBD1 (5 bases). Germline lookup yields CDR1 SEHNR and CDR2 FQNEAQ (reference sequence). Trimming pared 4 bases from V and 0 bases from J, leaving 8 bases between. The CDR3 length is 14 residues. DNA for the CDR3: TGTGCCAGCAGCTCACCAGGGAGCACAGATACGCAGTATTTT. This sequence encodes CASSSPGSTDTQYF.

This chain connects TRBV15 to TRBJ2-7; D might be TRBD2 (6 bases). The germline V gene encodes CDR1 LNHNV and CDR2 YYDKDF (reference sequence). The CDR3 runs 15 residues. Trimming stripped 3 bases from V and 5 bases from J, with 17 bases between. In nucleotides, the CDR3 is TGTGCCACCAGCAGGACTGGCAGGGAGGTGGACGAGCAGTACTTC. It encodes CATSRTGREVDEQYF.

This clonotype was observed at least ten times. CDR3 bases: TGTGCCAGCAGTTTCCGTTTCGATTCACCCCTCCACTTT. Protein: CASSFRFDSPLHF. The genes are TRBV27 and TRBJ1-6; no definite D call. The CDR3 runs to 13 residues. Trimming took 3 bases from V and 8 from J, leaving 8 bases between them. Germline V gene lookup returns CDR1 MNHEY and CDR2 SMNVEV (reference sequence).

This clonotype was counted ten times or more. The genes are TRBV7-2 and TRBJ2-5, with D hard to call. V was clipped by 5 bases and J by 4 bases, with 5 bases between them. The CDR3 length is 11 residues. CDR1 and CDR2 from the germline V gene are SGHTA and FQGNSA. DNA of the CDR3: TGTGCCAGCAGCCCCCTAGAGACCCAGTACTTC. Translated: CASSPLETQYF.

This clonotype was counted between two and nine times. This chain links TRBV7-9 with TRBJ2-1; no firm D call. Looked up from germline, CDR1 is SEHNR and CDR2 is FQNEAQ (reference sequence). The CDR3 extends over 15 amino acids. The V end was cut by 4 bases, the J end by 8 bases, with 18 bases between. CDR3 coding DNA: TGTGCCAGCAGCTCCTCCTCCTGGACCGGGTATGAGCAGTTCTTC. The encoded protein is CASSSSSWTGYEQFF. The variable domain in full, completed from reference TRBV7-9 and TRBJ2-1, reads DTGVSQNPRHKITKRGQNVTFRCDPISEHNRLYWYRQTLGQGPEFLTYFQNEAQLEKSRLLSDRFSAERPKGSFSTLEIQRTEQGDSAMYLCASSSSSWTGYEQFFGPGTRLTVL.

For the CDR3, the DNA is TGTGCTAGTGGTTGGGGGACCAAAAACATTCAGTACTTC. Translating it yields CASGWGTKNIQYF. V is TRBV12-5 and J is TRBJ2-4; D possibly matches TRBD1 or TRBD2 (5 bases each). Germline CDR1 LGHNT, CDR2 FRNRAP. The V and J ends lost 4 bases and 2 bases respectively, with 6 bases between them. The CDR3 sequence is 13 residues long.

This clonotype was detected many times. The chain combines TRBV6-2 or TRBV6-3 with TRBJ2-7, with 8 positions matching TRBD1. With V trimmed by 2 bases and J by 6 bases, 6 bases remained unmatched. This CDR3 is built from 14 residues. The germline V gene encodes CDR1 MNHEY and CDR2 SVGEGT. CDR3 nucleotide sequence: TGTGCCAGCAGTTACGGCCAGGGGGCTCTCGAGCAGTACTTC. Its protein is CASSYGQGALEQYF.

This clonotype was observed many times. This chain joins TRBV3-1 and TRBJ2-1; 8 bases agree with TRBD2. V trimming: 4 bases; J trimming: 0 bases; junction bases outside the gene matches: 5. The CDR3 is 16 amino acids. Per the germline V gene, CDR1 is LGHDT and CDR2 is YNNKEL (reference sequence). CDR3 in DNA: TGTGCCAGCAGCCCTTTCGCGGGGGGCTCCTACAATGAGCAGTTCTTC. This encodes CASSPFAGGSYNEQFF.

This clonotype was observed a few times. This sequence joins TRBV12-3 or TRBV12-4 and TRBJ1-5, with D unresolved. The CDR3 spans 14 residues. V was cut by 7 bases and J by 4 bases, with 14 bases left in between. The CDR3 sequence: CASTQGSWNQPQHF. CDR3 sequence (DNA): TGTGCCAGCACTCAAGGTTCGTGGAATCAGCCCCAGCATTTT.